This T cell receptor (beta chain) was found in a study of T cells after yellow fever vaccination. Findings of the study overall: Though weaker, the secondary response peaked faster, on day 5 versus 15. Of the clonotypes, a small share occurred in both CD4 and CD8 compartments. Post-booster samples contained most primary-vaccination clones (more than 95% CD4, around 90% CD8).

The length of the CDR3 is 17 residues. Germline CDR1 reads KGHDR; CDR2 reads SFDVKD. V lost 11 bases and J lost 4, with 28 bases in between. UMIs and a universal primer site were added when TCR cDNA was made by 5'RACE template switching. TCRdb re-called the 5' RACE reads through MiXCR, storing one row per CDR3 protein. The sample shows 550,000 to 750,000 distinct CDR3 sequences, roughly 13% of them seen only once. Notes on this clonotype: Its antigen is currently unknown.

This TCR derives from a man aged 25-45 years who received the YFV17D yellow fever vaccine. The rearrangement links TRBV24-1 to TRBJ2-5, with D maybe TRBD2 (6 bases). Source: PBMCs, taken on the day of the yellow fever booster vaccination. CDR3 sequence reads: CAIPPVLNRDFGETQYF. DNA for the CDR3: TGTGCCATACCGCCTGTCCTGAACCGGGACTTCGGAGAGACCCAGTACTTC.